Sequencing of this T cell receptor (beta chain) was carried out in a study of cytomegalovirus exposure and HLA in healthy donors. The germline V gene encodes CDR1 SGDLS and CDR2 YYNGEE. CDR3 length: 16 amino acids. Trimming took off 1 base at V and 6 bases at J, with 16 bases between the two ends. Primers included in the PCR were 60 Vbeta and 13 Jbeta primers. Profiled with immunoSEQ multiplex PCR; TCRdb holds only in-frame clones, not every one. The sample contains some 100,000 clones, around 77% of which appear only once. This rearrangement joins TRBV9 to TRBJ2-2, with unresolved D. This sequence was found in a man over 45 in good health and CMV-seropositive. What was sequenced was PBMCs. The CDR3 loop reads CASSVTNVPVAGELFF. The CDR3, as DNA: TGTGCCAGCAGCGTAACAAATGTTCCCGTCGCCGGGGAGCTGTTTTTT.